Given below is one TCR beta chain in context. This entry comes from a study of early T cells in non-severe SARS-CoV-2 infection. About the research overall: It was bulk RNA from unsorted whole blood that was sequenced, and the chains were unpaired.

The J segment lost 10 bases and the V segment lost 3 bases, leaving 6 bases of the junction unmatched. This CDR3 is 15 amino acids long. Germline V gene lookup returns CDR1 MNHNS and CDR2 SASEGT. One entry per CDR3 protein, called by TCRdb with MiXCR from the 5' RACE reads. This sample has 87,000 or so distinct CDR3 sequences, with roughly an eighth found just once. The chain recombines TRBV6-1 with TRBJ2-1, with TRBD2 matching over 13 bases. The receptor was derived from an adult who was a healthcare worker with PCR-confirmed SARS-CoV-2 infection or an uninfected control (not recorded which). The sequenced sample was whole blood. The CDR3 spells CASSDGTSGVLEQFF. CDR3 in DNA: TGTGCCAGCAGTGATGGGACTAGCGGGGTTTTAGAGCAGTTCTTC.